This TCR beta chain was sequenced during a study of T cells in tumors and immune-related adverse events. CDR1 and CDR2 from the germline V gene are SNHLY and FYNNEI. J was trimmed by 5 bases and V by 6 bases; bases with no gene match: 9. CDR3 length: 16 residues. TCRdb's table, derived via immunoSEQ multiplex PCR, lists solely in-frame clones and lacks some. The sample consists of about 22,000 clones, over 80% of them appearing once. The chain carries TRBV2 and TRBJ2-5; TRBD2 aligns across 13 bases. The clonotype originates from a female donor with metastatic renal cell carcinoma. Sequencing used lymph node tissue, obtained from a patient treated with anti-PD-1 therapy. CDR3: CASSVGLAGSLETQYF. CDR3 bases: TGTGCCAGCAGCGTGGGACTAGCGGGATCGCTGGAGACCCAGTACTTC.